This TCR beta chain appears in the sequencing data of a study of T cells in Graves' hyperthyroidism and ophthalmopathy. On the study more broadly: Peripheral blood was obtained at initial diagnosis, preceding any treatment. Study-wide findings and caveats: Classification by a 13 V-J model distinguished ophthalmopathy from stable hyperthyroidism.

At least 3 on the Clinical Activity Score was recorded for ophthalmopathy patients, who also had NOSPECS grade at least 4 and duration under 3 months. Those patients with uncontrolled infection, other autoimmune disease, pregnancy or lactation were excluded. This clonotype was seen many times. What it binds is not known. Trimming stripped 2 bases from V and 7 bases from J, with 11 bases between. Per germline, CDR1 SNHLY and CDR2 FYNNEI. There are 13 residues in the CDR3. Using RNA transcripts as the source, TCR beta CDR3 regions were amplified. Using the HTBI primer set, a first-round RT-PCR was run on the TCR CDR3. One entry per CDR3 protein, called by TCRdb with MiXCR from the multiplex PCR reads. The table records a few hundred thousand distinct CDR3 sequences, about 14% of them present only once.

The sequence derives from a woman between 25 and 40 years old with Graves' ophthalmopathy. This chain links TRBV2 with TRBJ1-1; D not certain. What was sequenced was blood. The CDR3 reads CASSELKRGEAFF. The CDR3 DNA follows: TGTGCCAGCAGTGAACTAAAAAGAGGTGAAGCTTTCTTT. Supplemented by reference TRBV2 and TRBJ1-1, the full variable domain reads EPEVTQTPSHQVTQMGQEVILRCVPISNHLYFYWYRQILGQKVEFLVSFYNNEISEKSEIFDDQFSVERPDGSNFTLKIRSTKLEDSAMYFCASSELKRGEAFFGQGTRLTVV.